This T cell receptor beta chain was identified in a study of blood T cell repertoires in COVID-19. Libraries were prepared by immunoSEQ multiplex PCR; TCRdb keeps only in-frame clonotypes and omits some of them. The sample lists roughly 120,000 clones; around 79% were seen once. What was sequenced was peripheral blood. The TCR was taken from a man aged 50-60 years with acute or convalescent COVID-19.

CDR3 sequence reads: CASSFSPDTQYF. The CDR3 region has the DNA TGCGCCAGCAGCTTTTCTCCAGATACGCAGTATTTT. J is TRBJ2-3 and V is TRBV5-1, with no clear D. Germline CDR1 reads SGHRS; CDR2 reads YFSETQ. V lost 2 bases and J 4 bases, leaving 5 bases between the germline ends. This CDR3 has 12 residues. The complete variable domain, with remaining parts taken from reference TRBV5-1 and TRBJ2-3, reads KAGVTQTPRYLIKTRGQQVTLSCSPISGHRSVSWYQQTPGQGLQFLFEYFSETQRNKGNFPGRFSGRQFSNSRSEMNVSTLELGDSALYLCASSFSPDTQYFGPGTRLTVL.